The sequence of this T cell receptor beta chain was determined in a study of human T cells and chemical hapten exposure. Across the study: TCR yield per sample varied, mainly due to pooled library volumes. Study results and caveats: Counts of expanded TCRs at PT1 were positively correlated with patch test score.

The time point: patch test 2, 6 weeks after DPC sensitization. Treatment noted: therapeutic diphenylcyclopropenone sensitization with weekly scalp DPC. TCRdb itself ran the RACE reads through MiXCR, one entry per CDR3 protein. The sample includes tens of thousands of distinct CDR3 sequences, 10% of them seen just once. With respect to this clonotype: Its antigen is not known.

This receptor was taken from a woman in her 50s with alopecia areata. Some clones in this sample may be carry-over from other donors' samples. The sequences come from whole blood, collected in connection with sensitization to the hapten diphenylcyclopropenone (DPC).

The CDR3 DNA reads TGTGCCAGCAGCTTACTTATCGGGCCCTATGGCTACACCTTC. It yields the protein CASSLLIGPYGYTF. V gene TRBV7-9 combines with J gene TRBJ1-2; D is unresolved. The germline gives CDR1 SEHNR, CDR2 FQNEAQ (reference sequence). The V end was cut by 2 bases, the J end by 4 bases, with 11 bases between. The CDR3 is made up of 14 amino acids.